A single sample is the source of the 5 T cell receptor beta chains below, sequenced in a study of Graves' ophthalmopathy and Graves' hyperthyroidism. TCR beta CDR3 amplification used RNA transcripts. The first-round RT-PCR employed HTBI primers together with the Qiagen OneStep RT-PCR kit. A multiplex PCR was then performed as the second round. MiXCR, run by TCRdb on the multiplex PCR reads, gives a single entry per CDR3 protein. The sample includes about 600,000 distinct CDR3 sequences, under 45% of them seen just once. The sample was peripheral blood or thyroid tissue (not recorded which). The receptors originated from an adult man with Graves' hyperthyroidism.

This clonotype was detected many times. The chain couples TRBV6-1 to TRBJ1-5, with no clear D. The V end was cut by 4 bases, the J end by 7 bases, with 8 bases between. Germline CDR1 is MNHNS and CDR2 is SASEGT. The CDR3 covers 12 residues. As DNA, the CDR3 is TGTGCCAGCAGTGGCAAGATCCAGCCCCAGCATTTT. It specifies CASSGKIQPQHF.

This clonotype was observed many times. The V and J genes are TRBV6-1 and TRBJ1-1; the D is unclear. Trimming took off 6 bases at V and 8 bases at J, with 10 bases between the two ends. The germline gives CDR1 MNHNS, CDR2 SASEGT. The CDR3 has 11 amino acids. The CDR3 DNA reads as TGTGCCAGCAGATTGAGGATGGAAGCTTTCTTT. Protein: CASRLRMEAFF.

This clonotype was picked up a small number of times. The genes are TRBV28 and TRBJ1-5, with 9 bases matching TRBD1. This CDR3 comprises 15 residues. Germline V CDR1 and CDR2: MDHEN, SYDVKM. The junction had 8 bases not matched to a gene; V was cut back by 5 bases and J by 6 bases. The CDR3 nucleotides are TGTGCCAGCAGTACTCAGACAGGGGGTGTTCAGCCCCAGCATTTT. Its translation is CASSTQTGGVQPQHF.

This clonotype was seen ten or more times. The chain carries TRBV5-8 and TRBJ1-4, with 9 bases matching TRBD1. The junction had 2 bases not matched to a gene; V was cut back by 0 bases and J by 5 bases. Germline CDR1 and CDR2: SGHTS and YDEGEE. This CDR3 comprises 15 residues. This CDR3 reads CASSLAGTGNEKLFF. CDR3 DNA: TGTGCCAGCAGCTTGGCCGGGACAGGGAATGAAAAACTGTTTTTT.

The table lists this clonotype with a count of one. J is TRBJ2-5 and V is TRBV7-2, with D possibly TRBD2 on 7 matching bases. Germline V gene lookup returns CDR1 SGHTA and CDR2 FQGNSA. The CDR3 consists of 18 residues. The V end lost 1 base, the J end lost 4 bases, and 22 bases lay between the germline ends. The CDR3 region has the DNA TGTGCCAGCAGCTTAGGCACTAGCGTTGGTTCAGGGGTAGAGACCCAGTACTTC. Protein: CASSLGTSVGSGVETQYF.